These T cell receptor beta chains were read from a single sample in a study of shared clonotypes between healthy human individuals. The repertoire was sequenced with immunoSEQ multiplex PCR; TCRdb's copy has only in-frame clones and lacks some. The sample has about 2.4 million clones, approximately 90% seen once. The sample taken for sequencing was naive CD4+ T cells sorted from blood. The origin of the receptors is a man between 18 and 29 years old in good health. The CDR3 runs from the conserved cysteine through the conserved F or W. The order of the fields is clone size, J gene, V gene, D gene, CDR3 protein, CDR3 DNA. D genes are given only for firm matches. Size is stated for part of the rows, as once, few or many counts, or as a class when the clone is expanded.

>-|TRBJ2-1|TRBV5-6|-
CASSFVGHGENEQFF
TGTGCCAGCAGCTTTGTTGGTCACGGGGAAAATGAGCAGTTCTTC
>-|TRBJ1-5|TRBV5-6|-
CASSFRRAGQPQHF
TGTGCCAGCAGCTTTCGCAGGGCCGGTCAGCCCCAGCATTTT
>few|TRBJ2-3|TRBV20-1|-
CSATDTQYF
TGCAGTGCGACAGATACGCAGTATTTT
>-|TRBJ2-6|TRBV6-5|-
CASSYGSSGANVLTF
TGTGCCAGCAGTTACGGTAGCTCTGGGGCCAACGTCCTGACTTTC
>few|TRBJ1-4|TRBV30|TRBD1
CAWRGRTGGKDEKLFF
TGTGCCTGGAGGGGAAGGACAGGGGGCAAGGATGAAAAACTGTTTTTT
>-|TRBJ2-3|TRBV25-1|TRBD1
CASSEIGTDVRSTDTQYF
TGTGCCAGCAGTGAAATAGGGACAGACGTCCGGAGCACAGATACGCAGTATTTT
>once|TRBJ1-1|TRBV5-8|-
CASSFKEINAEAFF
TGTGCCAGCAGCTTCAAGGAAATAAACGCTGAAGCTTTCTTT
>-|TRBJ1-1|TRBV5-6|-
CASSAGWIMNTEAFF
TGTGCCAGCAGCGCGGGGTGGATCATGAACACTGAAGCTTTCTTT
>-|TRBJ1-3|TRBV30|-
CAWSFAGTGSSGNTIYF
TGTGCCTGGAGTTTCGCCGGGACGGGGAGCTCTGGAAACACCATATATTTT
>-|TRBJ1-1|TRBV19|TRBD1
CASSPLGQGGTEAFF
TGTGCCAGTAGTCCCCTCGGGCAGGGGGGCACTGAAGCTTTCTTT
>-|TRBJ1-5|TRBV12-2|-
CASRLDTKSNQPQHF
TGTGCAAGTCGTCTCGACACCAAAAGCAATCAGCCCCAGCATTTT
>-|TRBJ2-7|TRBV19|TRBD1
CASSNRGQGVHEQYF
TGTGCCAGTAGTAACCGGGGACAGGGTGTCCACGAGCAGTACTTC
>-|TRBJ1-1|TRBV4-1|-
CASSQTRWGEAFF
TGCGCCAGCAGCCAAACTAGGTGGGGTGAAGCTTTCTTT
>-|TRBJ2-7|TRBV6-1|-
CASTGFSYEQYF
TGTGCCAGCACGGGCTTCTCCTACGAGCAGTACTTC
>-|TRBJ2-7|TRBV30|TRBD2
CAWSAGTSGAYEQYF
TGTGCCTGGAGTGCCGGGACTAGCGGGGCCTACGAGCAGTACTTC
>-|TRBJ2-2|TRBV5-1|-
CASSLEQGNTGELFF
TGCGCCAGCAGCTTGGAACAGGGGAACACCGGGGAGCTGTTTTTT
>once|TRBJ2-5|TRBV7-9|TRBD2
CASSKTSGGAQETQYF
TGTGCCAGCAGCAAGACTAGCGGGGGGGCCCAAGAGACCCAGTACTTC
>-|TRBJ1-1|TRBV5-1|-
CASSLSTMNTEAFF
TGCGCCAGCAGCTTGAGTACGATGAACACTGAAGCTTTCTTT
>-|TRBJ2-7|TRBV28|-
CASSRPYEQYF
TGTGCCAGCAGTCGGCCCTACGAGCAGTACTTC
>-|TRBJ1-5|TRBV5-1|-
CASSLNSNQPQHF
TGCGCCAGCAGCTTGAACAGCAATCAGCCCCAGCATTTT
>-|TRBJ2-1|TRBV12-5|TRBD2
CASGSGLAESGEQFF
TGTGCTAGTGGCTCCGGACTAGCGGAGAGTGGTGAGCAGTTCTTC
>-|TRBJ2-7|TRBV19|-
CASSSPGSSYEQYF
TGTGCCAGTAGTTCACCGGGGTCCTCCTACGAGCAGTACTTC
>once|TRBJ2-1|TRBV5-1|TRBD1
CASSTGQGALNEQFF
TGCGCCAGCAGCACGGGACAGGGGGCACTCAATGAGCAGTTCTTC
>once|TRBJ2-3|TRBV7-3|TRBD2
CASSLGLAIPDTQYF
TGTGCCAGCAGCTTGGGACTAGCGATCCCAGATACGCAGTATTTT
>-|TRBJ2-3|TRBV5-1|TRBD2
CASATSATDTQYF
TGCGCCAGCGCAACTAGCGCCACAGATACGCAGTATTTT
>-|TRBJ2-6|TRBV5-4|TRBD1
CASSFDFGAGGSSGANVLTF
TGTGCCAGCAGCTTCGATTTTGGGGCAGGGGGATCCTCTGGGGCCAACGTCCTGACTTTC
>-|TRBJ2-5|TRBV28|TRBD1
CASSRRTGEETQYF
TGTGCCAGCAGCCGAAGGACAGGCGAGGAGACCCAGTACTTC
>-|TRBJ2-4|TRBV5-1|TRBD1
CASSPTGSGAKNIQYF
TGCGCCAGCAGCCCGACAGGGTCTGGGGCCAAAAACATTCAGTACTTC
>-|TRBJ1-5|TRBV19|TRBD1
CASSIDGTARQPQHF
TGTGCCAGTAGTATAGACGGGACAGCTCGTCAGCCCCAGCATTTT
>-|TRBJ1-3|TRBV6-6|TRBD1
CASRRDRGDTIYF
TGTGCCAGCAGACGGGACAGGGGGGACACCATATATTTT
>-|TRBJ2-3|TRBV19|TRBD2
CASRNLAGGFTDTQYF
TGTGCCAGTAGGAATCTAGCGGGAGGATTCACAGATACGCAGTATTTT
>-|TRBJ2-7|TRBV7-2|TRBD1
CASSLAPTGGSYEQYF
TGTGCCAGCAGCTTAGCACCAACAGGGGGCTCCTACGAGCAGTACTTC
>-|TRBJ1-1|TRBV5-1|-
CASSLSLGGNTEAFF
TGCGCCAGCAGCTTGAGTTTGGGGGGGAACACTGAAGCTTTCTTT
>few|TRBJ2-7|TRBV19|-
CASSMSSTYVQYF
TGTGCCAGTAGTATGTCCTCCACCTACGTGCAGTACTTC
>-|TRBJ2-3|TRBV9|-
CASSAGSGRYGSTDTQYF
TGTGCCAGCAGCGCAGGAAGCGGGCGATACGGTAGCACAGATACGCAGTATTTT
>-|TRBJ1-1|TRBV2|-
CASKINTEAFF
TGTGCCAGCAAGATTAACACTGAAGCTTTCTTT